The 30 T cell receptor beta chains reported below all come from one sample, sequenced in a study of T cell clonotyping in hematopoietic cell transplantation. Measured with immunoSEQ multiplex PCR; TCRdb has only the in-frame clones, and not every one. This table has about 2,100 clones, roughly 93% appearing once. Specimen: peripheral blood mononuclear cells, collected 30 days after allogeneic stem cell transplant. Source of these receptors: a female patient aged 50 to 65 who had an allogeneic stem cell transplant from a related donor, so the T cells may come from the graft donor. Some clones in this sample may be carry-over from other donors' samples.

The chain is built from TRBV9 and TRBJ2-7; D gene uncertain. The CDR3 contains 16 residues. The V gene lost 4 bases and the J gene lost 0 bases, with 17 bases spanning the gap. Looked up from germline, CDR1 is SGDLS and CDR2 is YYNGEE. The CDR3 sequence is CASSPQEGISSYEQYF. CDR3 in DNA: TGTGCCAGCAGCCCCCAGGAAGGGATTAGCTCCTACGAGCAGTACTTC.

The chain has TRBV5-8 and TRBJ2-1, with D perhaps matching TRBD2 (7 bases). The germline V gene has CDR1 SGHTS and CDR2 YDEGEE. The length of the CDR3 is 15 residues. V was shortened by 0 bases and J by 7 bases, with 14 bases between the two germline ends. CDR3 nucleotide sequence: TGTGCCAGCAGCTTGGAAGGGGGGGTCGTGAATGAGCAGTTCTTC. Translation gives CASSLEGGVVNEQFF. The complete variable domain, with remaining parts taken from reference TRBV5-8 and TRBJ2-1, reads EAGVTQSPTHLIKTRGQQATLRCSPISGHTSVYWYQQALGLGLQFLLWYDEGEERNRGNFPPRFSGRQFPNYSSELNVNALELEDSALYLCASSLEGGVVNEQFFGPGTRLTVL.

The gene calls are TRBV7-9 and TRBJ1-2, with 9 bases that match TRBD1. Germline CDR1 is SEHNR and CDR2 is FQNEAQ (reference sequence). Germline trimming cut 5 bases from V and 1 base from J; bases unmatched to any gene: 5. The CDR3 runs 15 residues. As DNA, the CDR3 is TGTGCCAGCAGCCCTCGGACAGGGGTTAACTATGGCTACACCTTC. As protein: CASSPRTGVNYGYTF.

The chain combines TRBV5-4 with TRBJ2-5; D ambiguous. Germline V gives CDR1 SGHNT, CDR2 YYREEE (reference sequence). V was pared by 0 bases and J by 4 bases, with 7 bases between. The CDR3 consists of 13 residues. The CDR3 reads CASSLVPAETQYF. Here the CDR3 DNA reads TGTGCCAGCAGCTTGGTTCCCGCAGAGACCCAGTACTTC.

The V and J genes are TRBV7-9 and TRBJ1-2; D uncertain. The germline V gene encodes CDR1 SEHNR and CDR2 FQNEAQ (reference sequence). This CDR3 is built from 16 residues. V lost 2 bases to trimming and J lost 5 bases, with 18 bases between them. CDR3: CASSLREYENRYGYTF. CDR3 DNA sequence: TGTGCCAGCAGCTTAAGGGAATACGAAAATCGGTATGGCTACACCTTC.

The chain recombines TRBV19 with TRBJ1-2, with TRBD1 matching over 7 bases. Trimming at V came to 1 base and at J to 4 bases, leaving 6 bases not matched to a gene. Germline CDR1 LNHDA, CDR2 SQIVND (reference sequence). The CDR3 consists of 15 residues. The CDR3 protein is CASSIGGQASYGYTF. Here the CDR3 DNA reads TGTGCCAGTAGTATAGGTGGACAGGCCAGCTATGGCTACACCTTC.

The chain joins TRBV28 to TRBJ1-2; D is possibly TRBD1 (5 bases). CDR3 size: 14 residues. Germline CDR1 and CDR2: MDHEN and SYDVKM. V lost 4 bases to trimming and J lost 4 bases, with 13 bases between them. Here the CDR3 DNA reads TGTGCCAGCAGTTCGCCCGGGACTACCTATGGCTACACCTTC. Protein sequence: CASSSPGTTYGYTF.

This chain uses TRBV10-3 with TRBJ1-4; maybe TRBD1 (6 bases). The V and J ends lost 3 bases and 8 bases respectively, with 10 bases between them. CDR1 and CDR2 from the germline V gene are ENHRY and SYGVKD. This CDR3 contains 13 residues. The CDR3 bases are TGTGCCATCAGTGAAGGGGGGAGGGAAAAACTGTTTTTT. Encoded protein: CAISEGGREKLFF.

The CDR3 coding sequence is TGCAGCGTTGAAAAGGACTACTCCTACGAGCAGTACTTC. Translation: CSVEKDYSYEQYF. The V gene is TRBV29-1, the J gene TRBJ2-7, with a possible D match to TRBD2 (6 bases). Trimming removed 2 bases at V and 0 bases at J, with 8 bases between. From germline, CDR1 is SQVTM and CDR2 ANQGSEA. This CDR3 comprises 13 residues.

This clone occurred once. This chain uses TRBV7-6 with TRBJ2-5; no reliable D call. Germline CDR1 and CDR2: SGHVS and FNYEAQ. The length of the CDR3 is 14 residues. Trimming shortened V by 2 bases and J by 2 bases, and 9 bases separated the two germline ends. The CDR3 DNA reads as TGTGCCAGCAGCTTATCTAGGGTTCAAGAGACCCAGTACTTC. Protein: CASSLSRVQETQYF. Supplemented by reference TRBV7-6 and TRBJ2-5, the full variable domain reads GAGVSQSPRYKVTKRGQDVALRCDPISGHVSLYWYRQALGQGPEFLTYFNYEAQQDKSGLPNDRFSAERPEGSISTLTIQRTEQRDSAMYRCASSLSRVQETQYFGPGTRLLVL.

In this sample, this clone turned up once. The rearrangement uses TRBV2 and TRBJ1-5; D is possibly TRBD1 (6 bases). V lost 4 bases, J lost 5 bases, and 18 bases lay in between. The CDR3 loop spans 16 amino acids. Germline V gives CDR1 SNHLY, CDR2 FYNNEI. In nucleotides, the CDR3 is TGTGCCAGCAGTGGGGGGGGCGGGGACGAGGATCAGCCCCAGCATTTT. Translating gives CASSGGGGDEDQPQHF.

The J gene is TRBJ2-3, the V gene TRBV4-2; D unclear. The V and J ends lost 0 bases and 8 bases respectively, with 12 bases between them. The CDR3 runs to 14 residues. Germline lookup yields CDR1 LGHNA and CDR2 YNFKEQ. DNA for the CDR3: TGTGCCAGCAGCCAAGATGGTTTTGGGCTTACGCAGTATTTT. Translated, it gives CASSQDGFGLTQYF.

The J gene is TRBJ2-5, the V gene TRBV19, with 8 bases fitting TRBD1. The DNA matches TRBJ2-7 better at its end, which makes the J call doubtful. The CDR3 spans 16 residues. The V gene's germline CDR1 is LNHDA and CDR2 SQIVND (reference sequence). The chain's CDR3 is CASSISWQGARSEQYF. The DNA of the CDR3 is TGTGCCAGTAGTATTTCTTGGCAGGGGGCGCGATCCGAGCAGTACTTC.

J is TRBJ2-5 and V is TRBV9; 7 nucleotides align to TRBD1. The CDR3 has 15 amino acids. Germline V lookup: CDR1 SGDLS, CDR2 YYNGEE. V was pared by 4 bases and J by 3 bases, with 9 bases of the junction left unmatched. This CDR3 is CASSPMDRRKETQYF. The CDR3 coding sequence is TGTGCCAGCAGCCCAATGGACAGGCGGAAAGAGACCCAGTACTTC.

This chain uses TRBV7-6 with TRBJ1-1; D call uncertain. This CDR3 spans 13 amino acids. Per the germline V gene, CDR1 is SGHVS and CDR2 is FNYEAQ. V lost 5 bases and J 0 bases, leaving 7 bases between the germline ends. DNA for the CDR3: TGTGCCAGCAGCCTGAGGATGAACACTGAAGCTTTCTTT. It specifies CASSLRMNTEAFF.

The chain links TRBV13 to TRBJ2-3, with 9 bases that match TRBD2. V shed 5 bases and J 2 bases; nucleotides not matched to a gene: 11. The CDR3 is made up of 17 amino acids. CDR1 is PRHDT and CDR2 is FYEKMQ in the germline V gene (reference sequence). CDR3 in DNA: TGTGCCAGCAGCCACGACTTAGCGGGGGCTTTCACAGATACGCAGTATTTT. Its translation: CASSHDLAGAFTDTQYF. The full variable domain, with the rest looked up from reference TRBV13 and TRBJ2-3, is AAGVIQSPRHLIKEKRETATLKCYPIPRHDTVYWYQQGPGQDPQFLISFYEKMQSDKGSIPDRFSAQQFSDYHSELNMSSLELGDSALYFCASSHDLAGAFTDTQYFGPGTRLTVL.

The CDR3 sequence: CASSPPPGEKLFF. As DNA, the CDR3 is TGTGCCAGCTCACCTCCCCCGGGGGAAAAACTGTTTTTT. V usage is TRBV18 and J usage is TRBJ1-4; D is unclear. Between the trimmed V and J ends, which lost 3 bases and 8 bases, there was a span of 10 bases. The CDR3 length is 13 residues. Germline assignment: CDR1 KGHSH and CDR2 LQKENI.

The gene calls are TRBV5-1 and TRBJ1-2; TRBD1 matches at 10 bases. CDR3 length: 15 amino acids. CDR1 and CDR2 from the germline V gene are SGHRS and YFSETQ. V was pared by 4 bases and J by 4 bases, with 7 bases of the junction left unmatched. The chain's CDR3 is CASSPRQGAFYGYTF. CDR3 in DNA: TGCGCCAGCAGCCCCAGACAGGGGGCTTTCTATGGCTACACCTTC.

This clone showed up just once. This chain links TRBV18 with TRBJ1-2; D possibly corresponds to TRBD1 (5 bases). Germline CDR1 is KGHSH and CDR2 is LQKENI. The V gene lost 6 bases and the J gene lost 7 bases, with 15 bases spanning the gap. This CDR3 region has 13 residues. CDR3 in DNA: TGTGCCAGCTCGCCAGAGAACCAGGGTGGCTACACCTTC. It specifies CASSPENQGGYTF.

CDR3 loop: CASSAGQWSNQPQHF. DNA of the CDR3: TGTGCCAGCAGCGCTGGACAGTGGAGCAATCAGCCCCAGCATTTT. The V gene is TRBV6-5, the J gene TRBJ1-5, with TRBD1 as a possible D gene (6 bases). Trimming took off 6 bases at V and 1 base at J, with 13 bases between the two ends. In germline, CDR1 is MNHEY, CDR2 SVGAGI. The CDR3 has 15 amino acids.

The CDR3 here is CASSTLYYSGSSSYEQYF. The CDR3 nucleotides read TGCGCCAGCAGCACCCTTTATTATAGCGGGAGTTCGTCCTACGAGCAGTACTTC. V and J are TRBV4-1 and TRBJ2-7; TRBD2 aligns across 9 bases. With V trimmed by 5 bases and J by 1 base, 15 bases remained unmatched. CDR1 and CDR2 (germline): MGHRA, YSYEKL. This CDR3 region has 18 residues.

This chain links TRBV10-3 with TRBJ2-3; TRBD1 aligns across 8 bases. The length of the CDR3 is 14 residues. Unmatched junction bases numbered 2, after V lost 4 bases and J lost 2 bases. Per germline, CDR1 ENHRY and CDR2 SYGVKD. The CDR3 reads CAISGTGTTDTQYF. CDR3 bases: TGTGCCATCAGTGGGACAGGGACCACAGATACGCAGTATTTT.

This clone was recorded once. The CDR3 is CASSLGEGERGYTF. CDR3 coding DNA: TGTGCCAGCAGCTTAGGCGAAGGGGAACGTGGCTACACCTTC. The chain recombines TRBV7-9 with TRBJ1-2, with a tentative D call TRBD1 (5 bases). V lost 1 base and J lost 7, with 13 bases in between. The CDR3 is 14 amino acids. Germline V gene sequence: CDR1 SEHNR, CDR2 FQNEAQ (reference sequence).

CDR3 loop: CASRSVRAGANVLTF. For the CDR3, the DNA is TGTGCCAGCAGGTCCGTGAGGGCCGGGGCCAACGTCCTGACTTTC. The chain couples TRBV6-5 to TRBJ2-6, with TRBD2 as a possible D gene (5 bases). Trimming took off 6 bases at V and 4 bases at J, with 13 bases between the two ends. The V gene's germline CDR1 is MNHEY and CDR2 SVGAGI. CDR3 length equals 15 residues.

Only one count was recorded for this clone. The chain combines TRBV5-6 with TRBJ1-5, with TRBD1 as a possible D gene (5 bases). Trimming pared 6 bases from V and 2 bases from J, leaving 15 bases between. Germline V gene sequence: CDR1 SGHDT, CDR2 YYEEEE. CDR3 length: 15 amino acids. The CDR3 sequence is CASILGGYGNQPQHF. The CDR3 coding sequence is TGTGCCAGCATCCTCGGGGGGTATGGCAATCAGCCCCAGCATTTT.

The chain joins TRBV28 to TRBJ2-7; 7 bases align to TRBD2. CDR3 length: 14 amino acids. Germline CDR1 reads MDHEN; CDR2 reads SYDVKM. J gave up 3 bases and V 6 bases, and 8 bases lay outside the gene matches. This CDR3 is CASRLAGMSYEQYF. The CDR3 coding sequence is TGTGCCAGCAGGTTAGCGGGTATGAGCTACGAGCAGTACTTC. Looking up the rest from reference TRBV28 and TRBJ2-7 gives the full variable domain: DVKVTQSSRYLVKRTGEKVFLECVQDMDHENMFWYRQDPGLGLRLIYFSYDVKMKEKGDIPEGYSVSREKKERFSLILESASTNQTSMYLCASRLAGMSYEQYFGPGTRLTVT.

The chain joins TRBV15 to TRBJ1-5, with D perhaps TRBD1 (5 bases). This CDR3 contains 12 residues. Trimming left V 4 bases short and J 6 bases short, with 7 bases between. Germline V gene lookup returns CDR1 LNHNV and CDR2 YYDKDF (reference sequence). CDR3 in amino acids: CATSTGIQPQHF. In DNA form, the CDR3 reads TGTGCCACCAGCACAGGGATTCAGCCCCAGCATTTT.

DNA for the CDR3: TGTGCCAGCAGTTATTATCCCAGGGGCACCGGGGAGCTGTTTTTT. It translates to CASSYYPRGTGELFF. V usage is TRBV6-5 and J usage is TRBJ2-2; D possibly corresponds to TRBD1 (6 bases). V dropped 3 bases and J dropped 4 bases, with 12 bases sitting between them. The CDR3 covers 15 residues. Germline CDR1 MNHEY, CDR2 SVGAGI.

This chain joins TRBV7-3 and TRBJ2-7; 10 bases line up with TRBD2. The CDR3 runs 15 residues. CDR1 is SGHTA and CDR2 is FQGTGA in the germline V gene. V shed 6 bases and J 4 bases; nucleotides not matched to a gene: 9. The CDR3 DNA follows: TGTGCCAGCAGTCCGACTAGCGGGTCCCCTTACGAGCAGTACTTC. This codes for CASSPTSGSPYEQYF.

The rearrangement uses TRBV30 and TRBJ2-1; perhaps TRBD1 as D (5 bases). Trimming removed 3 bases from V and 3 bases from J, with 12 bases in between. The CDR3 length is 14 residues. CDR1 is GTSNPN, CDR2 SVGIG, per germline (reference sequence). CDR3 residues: CAWRDPRDYNEQFF. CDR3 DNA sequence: TGTGCCTGGAGGGACCCCAGGGACTACAATGAGCAGTTCTTC.